One T cell receptor beta chain is described in this entry. The data stem from a study of blood T cell repertoires in COVID-19. Study as a whole: The origin of the acute and convalescent COVID-19 samples was the United States, Italy and Spain. In each case, the material was cDNA or gDNA derived from T cells, B-cell-depleted T cells, or PBMCs.

In the authors' workflow: The assay estimated nucleated cells by amplifying reference gene primers. Method: immunoSEQ multiplex PCR; TCRdb's copy keeps in-frame clones and lacks some. That table gives V, J and clone size, and the DNA gave D and trimming. This table has some 170,000 clones, more than 75% appearing once. Losses at the gene ends were 3 bases for V and 4 bases for J; bases not matched to a gene: 7. Germline-derived CDR1 and CDR2 are SGHNT and YENEEA. The CDR3 totals 17 residues. V is TRBV11-3 and J is TRBJ2-1, with 12 bases matching TRBD2. The receptor was derived from a woman in her 70s with acute or convalescent COVID-19. The sample taken for sequencing was peripheral blood. The CDR3 DNA follows: TGTGCCAGCAGCTTTGGGCTAGCGGGGGGGCTATACAATGAGCAGTTCTTC. Its translation: CASSFGLAGGLYNEQFF.